Described below is a single T cell receptor (beta chain) sequence and its context. Authors' methods: Reference gene primer amplification in the assay estimated nucleated cell counts. Measured with immunoSEQ multiplex PCR; TCRdb has only the in-frame clones, and not every one. V, J and clone size derive from that table, while D and trimming were established from the DNA sequence. The repertoire holds about 120,000 clones, with approximately 80% as singletons. The source of the sample is a study of blood T cell repertoires in COVID-19. Across the study: The United States, Italy and Spain were the sources of the acute and convalescent COVID-19 samples. In each case, the material was cDNA or gDNA derived from T cells, B-cell-depleted T cells, or PBMCs.

Germline V lookup: CDR1 GTSNPN, CDR2 SVGIG (reference sequence). The CDR3 is made up of 12 amino acids. V was shortened by 4 bases and J by 2 bases, with 8 bases between the two germline ends. This receptor was identified in a woman aged 50 to 65 with acute or convalescent COVID-19. The chain has TRBV30 and TRBJ2-5, with D possibly being TRBD1 (5 bases). The source material was peripheral blood. In nucleotides, the CDR3 is TGTGCCTGGACCAGGGTTCAAGAGACCCAGTACTTC. Translated: CAWTRVQETQYF.